This T cell receptor beta chain was captured by sequencing in a study of shared clonotypes between healthy human individuals. Study-level points and caveats: The expectation was that sequencing depth would affect clonotype sharing among donors. Relative to their counterparts shared across all four donors, non-shared clonotypes exhibited diminished generation probabilities.

Comments on this clone: Its antigen is not known.

The V and J ends lost 4 bases and 5 bases, in that order; junction bases with no gene match: 9. The CDR3 is 16 residues long. Germline V gene lookup returns CDR1 SGHRS and CDR2 YFSETQ. On sorted subsets, replicate PCRs used approximately 190 ng DNA, or approximately 33,000 T cell genomes. The protocol was immunoSEQ multiplex PCR, while the TCRdb copy is restricted to in-frame clones and leaves out a portion. The repertoire holds roughly 1.5 million clones, with approximately 98% as singletons. This chain links TRBV5-1 with TRBJ2-5; 12 bases are shared with TRBD1. The sequence derives from a young man in good health. Sequencing was carried out using naive CD4+ T cells sorted from blood. Subset specified: CD45RA+ positively selected. CDR3 sequence (DNA): TGCGCCAGCAGCCTACTGGGACAGGGGGCTGGGGAGACCCAGTACTTC. Translated: CASSLLGQGAGETQYF.